This TCR beta chain was captured by sequencing in a study of T cells in Graves' hyperthyroidism and ophthalmopathy. This clonotype was picked up many times. CDR3 size: 14 residues. Per germline, CDR1 MNHEY and CDR2 SMNVEV (reference sequence). V gave up 4 bases and J gave up 7 bases, with 13 bases separating them. From RNA transcripts, TCR beta CDR3 regions were amplified. Researchers ran a first-round RT-PCR on the TCR CDR3 using the HTBI primer set. From the multiplex PCR reads, TCRdb called clonotypes with MiXCR, one entry per CDR3 protein. The profile shows about 560,000 distinct CDR3 sequences, about 15% of them singletons.

The clonotype comes from a young woman with Graves' hyperthyroidism. The chain couples TRBV27 to TRBJ1-4; perhaps TRBD1 as D (5 bases). The sample was blood. In nucleotides, the CDR3 is TGTGCCAGCAGTTCAGGGAATCTGGGTGAAAAACTGTTTTTT. This encodes CASSSGNLGEKLFF.